This paragraph covers one T cell receptor (beta chain) sequence. CDR3 regions were amplified by Arm-PCR using iRepertoire HTBI primers to build TCR beta libraries. In TCRdb, the multiplex PCR reads were re-called with MiXCR into one record per CDR3 protein. The profile shows 200,000 to 250,000 distinct CDR3 sequences, roughly a fifth of them singletons. The germline V gene has CDR1 SGHNT and CDR2 YENEEA. J lost 6 bases, V lost 1 base, and 8 bases had no gene match. CDR3 length equals 15 residues. This entry comes from a study of regulatory T cells in long-lasting Graves disease. Time point in this sample: newly diagnosed GD, antithyroid drugs for less than 3 months. RNA from PBMCs was the source of the TCR library. These records were also assigned to another study, of T cells in Graves' hyperthyroidism and ophthalmopathy. In that study: Graves' hyperthyroidism showing no ophthalmopathy progression within 18 months was considered stable. Most clonotypes expanded in thyroid above 0.001 were likewise present in blood.

The sample here was peripheral blood mononuclear cells (PBMCs), taken at new diagnosis, from a patient treated with antithyroid drugs. This chain uses TRBV11-3 with TRBJ1-2, with TRBD1 matching over 7 bases. The sequence derives from a woman in her 30s with Graves disease. The CDR3 DNA reads TGTGCCAGCAGCTTAGGGGAAACACAGGGGAATGGCTACACCTTC. It specifies CASSLGETQGNGYTF.